This T cell receptor beta chain is from a study of T cell repertoires in cytomegalovirus infection. V dropped 3 bases and J dropped 4 bases, with 22 bases sitting between them. CDR1 is SGHTA, CDR2 FQGNSA, per germline. The CDR3 is 18 residues long. This clonotype was recorded at least ten times. Its antigen is undetermined. Study conclusions and caveats: Based on cumulative public TCR beta family frequency, carriers of CMV plus the relevant HLA were identified.

Each CDR3 protein is one row after TCRdb ran MiXCR on the reads. The sample contains about 740,000 distinct CDR3 sequences, 35% of which appear only once. The specimen sequenced was PBMCs. V and J are TRBV7-2 and TRBJ1-3, with a tentative D call TRBD1 (5 bases). The sequence came from a human donor in good health (CMV status not recorded). Some clones in this sample may be carry-over from other donors' samples. The CDR3 bases are TGTGCCAGCAGCTTTATGGTGGGGGGGAGAACGATCGGAAACACCATATATTTT. Its translation is CASSFMVGGRTIGNTIYF.